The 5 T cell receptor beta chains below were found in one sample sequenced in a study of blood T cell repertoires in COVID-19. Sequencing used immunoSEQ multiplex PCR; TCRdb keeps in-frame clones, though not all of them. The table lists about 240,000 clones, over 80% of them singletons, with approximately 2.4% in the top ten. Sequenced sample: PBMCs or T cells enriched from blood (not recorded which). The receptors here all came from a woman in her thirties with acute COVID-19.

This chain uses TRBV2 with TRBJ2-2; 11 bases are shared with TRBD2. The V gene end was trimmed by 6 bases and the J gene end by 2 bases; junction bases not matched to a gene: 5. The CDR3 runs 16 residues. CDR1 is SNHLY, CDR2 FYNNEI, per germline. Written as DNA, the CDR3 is TGTGCCAGCAGGGCTAGCGGGGGGTTCAACACCGGGGAGCTGTTTTTT. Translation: CASRASGGFNTGELFF. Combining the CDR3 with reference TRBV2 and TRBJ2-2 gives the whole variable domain EPEVTQTPSHQVTQMGQEVILRCVPISNHLYFYWYRQILGQKVEFLVSFYNNEISEKSEIFDDQFSVERPDGSNFTLKIRSTKLEDSAMYFCASRASGGFNTGELFFGEGSRLTVL.

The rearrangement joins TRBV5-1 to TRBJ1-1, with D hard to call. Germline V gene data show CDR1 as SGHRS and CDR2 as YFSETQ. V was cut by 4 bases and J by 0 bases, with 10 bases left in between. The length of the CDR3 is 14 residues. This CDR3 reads CASSVTGLNTEAFF. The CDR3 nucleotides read TGCGCCAGCAGCGTCACGGGGTTGAACACTGAAGCTTTCTTT.

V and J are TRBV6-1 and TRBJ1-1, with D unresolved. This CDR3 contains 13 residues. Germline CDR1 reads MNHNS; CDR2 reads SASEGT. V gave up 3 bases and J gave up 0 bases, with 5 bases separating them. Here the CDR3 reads CASSDTMNTEAFF. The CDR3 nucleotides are TGTGCCAGCAGTGACACTATGAACACTGAAGCTTTCTTT.

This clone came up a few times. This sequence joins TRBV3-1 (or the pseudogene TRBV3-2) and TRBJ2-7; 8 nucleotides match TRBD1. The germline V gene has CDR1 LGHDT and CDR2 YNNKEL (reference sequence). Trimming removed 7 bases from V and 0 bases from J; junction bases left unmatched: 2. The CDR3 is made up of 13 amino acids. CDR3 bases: TGTGCCAGCACCGGGACAGGCTCCTACGAGCAGTACTTC. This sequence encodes CASTGTGSYEQYF.

DNA for the CDR3: TGTGCCAGCAGCTCAATACTTTGGACAGAGAATGAAAAACTGTTTTTT. It specifies CASSSILWTENEKLFF. The V call is TRBV11-2, the J call TRBJ1-4; D is possibly TRBD1 (6 bases). Trimming took 4 bases from V and 5 from J, leaving 17 bases between them. Germline CDR1 and CDR2: SGHAT and FQNNGV. There are 16 residues in the CDR3.